Sequencing of this TCR beta chain was carried out in a study of CD8+ T cells in alopecia areata. Extraction of RNA preceded its reverse transcription into cDNA, which served as the sequencing template. Using immunoSEQ multiplex PCR, the repertoire was profiled, and TCRdb retains in-frame clones only, with some absent. Seen here are 190,000 or so clones, under 60% observed once, and the top ten hold about 12%. Germline V CDR1 and CDR2: SNHLY, FYNNEI. Trimming took off 4 bases at V and 0 bases at J, with 10 bases between the two ends. CDR3 size: 15 residues. This sample's treatment: oral pan-JAK inhibitor, 5-10 mg twice daily.

The receptor was derived from a human donor with alopecia areata. The sequencing used CD8+ T cells sorted from blood, collected at week 24, from a patient treated with tofacitinib. The chain links TRBV2 to TRBJ1-5, with D unresolved. The chain's CDR3 is CASSGAGFSNQPQHF. The CDR3 coding sequence is TGTGCCAGCAGTGGGGCAGGCTTTAGCAATCAGCCCCAGCATTTT. The variable domain in full, completed from reference TRBV2 and TRBJ1-5, reads EPEVTQTPSHQVTQMGQEVILRCVPISNHLYFYWYRQILGQKVEFLVSFYNNEISEKSEIFDDQFSVERPDGSNFTLKIRSTKLEDSAMYFCASSGAGFSNQPQHFGDGTRLSIL.